This entry lists 8 T cell receptor beta chains sequenced from one sample in a study of blood T cell repertoires in COVID-19. Some clones are missing from TCRdb's copy, which holds only in-frame ones; the method was immunoSEQ multiplex PCR. The table shows 130,000 to 150,000 clones, with 80% to 90% occurring only once. Sequenced material: peripheral blood. The receptors originated from a woman aged 50 to 60 with acute or convalescent COVID-19.

The genes are TRBV13 and TRBJ1-1; TRBD1 aligns across 7 bases. The CDR3 runs 13 residues. J gave up 2 bases and V 6 bases, and 3 bases lay outside the gene matches. CDR1 and CDR2 (germline): PRHDT, FYEKMQ (reference sequence). CDR3 in amino acids: CASSRTGNTEAFF. DNA of the CDR3: TGTGCCAGCAGTCGGACAGGAAACACTGAAGCTTTCTTT.

The rearrangement joins TRBV15 to TRBJ1-1, with unresolved D. Germline V CDR1 and CDR2: LNHNV, YYDKDF (reference sequence). V dropped 5 bases and J dropped 2 bases, with 12 bases sitting between them. The CDR3 runs to 14 residues. The CDR3 DNA sequence: TGTGCCACCAGCCCCCGTGGGAGAAACACTGAAGCTTTCTTT. It translates to CATSPRGRNTEAFF.

This rearrangement joins TRBV10-1 to TRBJ2-7; tentative D call: TRBD1 (6 bases). Germline CDR1 is WNHNN and CDR2 is SYGVQD (reference sequence). V was cut by 1 base and J by 4 bases, with 11 bases left in between. The CDR3 consists of 14 residues. The CDR3 is CASSEFGTPYEQYF. The CDR3 nucleotides read TGCGCCAGCAGTGAGTTCGGGACACCTTACGAGCAGTACTTC.

V gene TRBV11-2 combines with J gene TRBJ1-6; D may be TRBD1 (5 bases). Germline CDR1 SGHAT, CDR2 FQNNGV. With 5 bases removed from V and 4 bases from J, the gap between germline ends came to 12 bases. The CDR3 length is 15 residues. CDR3 sequence reads: CASSPLTAYNSPLHF. CDR3 nucleotide sequence: TGTGCCAGCAGCCCGCTGACAGCATATAATTCACCCCTCCACTTT.

This chain connects TRBV5-6 to TRBJ2-7, with D maybe TRBD2 (5 bases). Trimming left V 5 bases short and J 2 bases short, with 17 bases between. The germline CDR1 and CDR2 sequences are SGHDT and YYEEEE. This CDR3 is 15 amino acids long. The CDR3 DNA sequence: TGTGCCAGCAGTTACTCGGCGGGTTCGCCCTACGAGCAGTACTTC. This codes for CASSYSAGSPYEQYF.

The V gene is TRBV7-9, the J gene TRBJ1-2; 7 bases fit TRBD1. Germline assignment: CDR1 SEHNR and CDR2 FQNEAQ (reference sequence). With V trimmed by 5 bases and J by 4 bases, 13 bases remained unmatched. The CDR3 has 16 residues. CDR3 sequence reads: CASSQSGQLMSYGYTF. The CDR3 DNA follows: TGTGCCAGCAGCCAATCGGGACAGCTCATGTCCTATGGCTACACCTTC.

The rearrangement uses TRBV9 and TRBJ2-1, with TRBD1 matching 11 bases. This CDR3 contains 15 residues. V was pared by 3 bases and J by 3 bases, with 2 bases of the junction left unmatched. Germline V CDR1 and CDR2: SGDLS, YYNGEE. The CDR3 DNA reads TGTGCCAGCAGCGCGGGACAGGGGGTCTACAATGAGCAGTTCTTC. Translating it yields CASSAGQGVYNEQFF.

The chain combines TRBV11-1 with TRBJ2-7, with a possible D match to TRBD2 (7 bases). The CDR3 contains 13 residues. Germline V gene sequence: CDR1 SGHAT, CDR2 FQDESV (reference sequence). Trimming removed 3 bases at V and 7 bases at J, with 13 bases between. The CDR3 DNA sequence: TGTGCCAGCAGCTTCCGGGGGGCGCGGGAGCAGTACTTC. Amino acids: CASSFRGAREQYF.